This TCR beta chain was found in a study of blood T cell repertoires in COVID-19. Turning to the study itself: There were acute and convalescent COVID-19 samples, and they came from the United States, Italy and Spain. T cells, B-cell-depleted T cells, or PBMCs supplied cDNA or gDNA.

This clone showed up just once. The junction shows a germline mismatch at one end, possibly a read error. CDR1 SGHDT and CDR2 YYEEEE come from the germline V gene. This CDR3 contains 17 residues. Per the original methods: Counts of nucleated cells, estimated from reference gene primer amplification, were obtained. Sequencing used immunoSEQ multiplex PCR; TCRdb keeps in-frame clones, though not all of them. V, J and clone size are taken as reported in that table, and D and trimming were inferred from the DNA itself. Of about 220,000 clones in the sample, 75% to 85% are singletons; the top ten hold approximately 10%.

Sequenced material: peripheral blood. This chain joins TRBV5-6 and TRBJ1-2; the D gene is possibly TRBD1 (6 bases). This receptor was identified in a man aged 45-60 years with active or convalescent COVID-19. The CDR3 here is CASSSPRDTELLYAYTF. In DNA form, the CDR3 reads TGTGCCAGCAGCTCGCCCCGGGACACGGAACTTCTCTATGCCTACACCTTC.